A selection of T cell receptor beta chains follows, all from one sample in a study of cytomegalovirus exposure and HLA in healthy donors. Assay used: immunoSEQ multiplex PCR; TCRdb lists only in-frame clones, some missing. Among more than 100,000 clones listed, approximately 8.9% were seen once. The sequenced sample consisted of PBMCs. All receptors come from a woman in her thirties or forties in good health and CMV-seropositive. Each CDR3 is given with its conserved first and last residue. The order of the fields is J gene, D gene, V gene, clone size, CDR3 protein. The D gene is left open where the match is weak. Clone size is shown for a subset of rows, as once, few, many or a class of expanded clone.

TRBJ1-5 | . | TRBV2 | . | CASTSESNQPQHF
TRBJ2-3 | . | TRBV5-6 | . | CASSLRRVRADTQYF
TRBJ1-1 | . | TRBV7-8 | . | CASSRMDSLGAFF
TRBJ1-2 | . | TRBV5-1 | . | CASSLYSSYGYTF
TRBJ1-5 | . | TRBV5-1 | few | CASSLAGGSNQPQHF
TRBJ2-3 | . | TRBV5-1 | few | CASSLLGGDPDTQYF
TRBJ1-2 | . | TRBV5-1 | . | CASSPGGRFTYGYTF
TRBJ1-2 | . | TRBV4-2 | few | CASSRLGAKGSQLYGYTF
TRBJ1-6 | . | TRBV27 | . | CASTLGSSYNSPLHF
TRBJ1-6 | TRBD1 | TRBV19 | . | CASSTRGSYNSPLHF
TRBJ1-4 | . | TRBV25-1 | few | CASTPTRGATNEKLFF
TRBJ1-3 | . | TRBV4-3 | few | CASSLIQVAGNTIYF